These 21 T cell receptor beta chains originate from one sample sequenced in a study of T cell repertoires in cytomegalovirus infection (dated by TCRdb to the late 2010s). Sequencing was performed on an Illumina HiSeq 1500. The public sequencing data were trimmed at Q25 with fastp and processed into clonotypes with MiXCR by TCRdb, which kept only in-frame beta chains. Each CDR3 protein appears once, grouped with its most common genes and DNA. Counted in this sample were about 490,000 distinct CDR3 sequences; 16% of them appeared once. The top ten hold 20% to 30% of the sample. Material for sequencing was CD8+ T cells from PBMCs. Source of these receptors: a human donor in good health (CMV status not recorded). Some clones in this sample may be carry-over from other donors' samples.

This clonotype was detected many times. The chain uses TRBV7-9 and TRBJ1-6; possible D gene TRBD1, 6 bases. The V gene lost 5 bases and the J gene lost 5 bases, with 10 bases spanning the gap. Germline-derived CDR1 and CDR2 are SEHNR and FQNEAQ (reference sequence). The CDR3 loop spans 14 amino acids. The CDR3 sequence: CASSPTGNNSPLHF. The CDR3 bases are TGTGCCAGCAGCCCCACAGGGAATAATTCACCCCTCCACTTT.

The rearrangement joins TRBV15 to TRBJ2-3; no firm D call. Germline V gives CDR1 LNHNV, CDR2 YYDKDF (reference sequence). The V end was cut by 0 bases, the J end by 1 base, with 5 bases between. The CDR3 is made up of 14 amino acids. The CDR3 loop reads CATSRDSGTDTQYF. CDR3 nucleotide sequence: TGTGCCACCAGCAGAGACAGCGGCACAGATACGCAGTATTTT.

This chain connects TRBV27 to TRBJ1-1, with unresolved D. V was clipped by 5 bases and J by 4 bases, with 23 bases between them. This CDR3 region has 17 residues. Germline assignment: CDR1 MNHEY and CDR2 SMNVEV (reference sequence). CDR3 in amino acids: CASSRSPPIGPGTEAFF. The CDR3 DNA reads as TGTGCCAGCAGTCGCTCTCCCCCAATAGGGCCAGGCACTGAAGCTTTCTTT.

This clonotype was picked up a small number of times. This CDR3 reads CASSAGTGGAGELFF. The CDR3 DNA is TGTGCCAGCAGCGCGGGGACAGGCGGGGCCGGGGAGCTGTTTTTT. The chain links TRBV9 to TRBJ2-2, with 8 bases that match TRBD1. The CDR3 totals 15 residues. Germline trimming cut 3 bases from V and 6 bases from J; bases unmatched to any gene: 7. Germline V gene lookup returns CDR1 SGDLS and CDR2 YYNGEE.

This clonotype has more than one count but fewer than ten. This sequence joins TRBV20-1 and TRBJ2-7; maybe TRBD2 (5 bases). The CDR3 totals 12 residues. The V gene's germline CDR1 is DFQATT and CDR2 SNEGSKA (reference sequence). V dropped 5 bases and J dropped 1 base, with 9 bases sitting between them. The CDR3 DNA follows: TGCAGTGCTCGCGGGCTGTCCTACGAGCAGTACTTC. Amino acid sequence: CSARGLSYEQYF.

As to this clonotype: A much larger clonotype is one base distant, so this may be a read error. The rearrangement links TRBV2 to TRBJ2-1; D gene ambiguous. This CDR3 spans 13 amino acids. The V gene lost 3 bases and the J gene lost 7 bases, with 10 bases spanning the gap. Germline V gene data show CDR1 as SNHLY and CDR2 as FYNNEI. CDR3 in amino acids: CASSDLVENEQFF. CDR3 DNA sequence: TGTGCCAGCAGTGACCTAGTTGAAAATGAGCAGTTCTTC.

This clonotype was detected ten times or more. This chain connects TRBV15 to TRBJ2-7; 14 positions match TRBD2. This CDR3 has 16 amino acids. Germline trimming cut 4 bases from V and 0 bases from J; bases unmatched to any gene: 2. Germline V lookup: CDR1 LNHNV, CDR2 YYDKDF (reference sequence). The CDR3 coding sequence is TGTGCCACCAGCACCGGACTAGCGGGGGGCTCCTACGAGCAGTACTTC. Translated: CATSTGLAGGSYEQYF.

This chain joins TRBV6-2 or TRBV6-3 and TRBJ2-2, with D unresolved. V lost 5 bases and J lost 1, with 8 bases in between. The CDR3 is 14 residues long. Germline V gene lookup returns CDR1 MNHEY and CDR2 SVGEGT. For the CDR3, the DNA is TGTGCCAGCAGTCTGCAACTGAACACCGGGGAGCTGTTTTTT. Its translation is CASSLQLNTGELFF.

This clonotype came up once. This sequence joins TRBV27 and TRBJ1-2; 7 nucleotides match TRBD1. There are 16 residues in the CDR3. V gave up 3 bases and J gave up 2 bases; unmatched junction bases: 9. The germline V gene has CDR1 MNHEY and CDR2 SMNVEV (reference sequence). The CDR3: CASSFFASGGNYGYTF. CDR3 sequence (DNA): TGTGCCAGCAGTTTCTTCGCCTCAGGGGGGAACTATGGCTACACCTTC.

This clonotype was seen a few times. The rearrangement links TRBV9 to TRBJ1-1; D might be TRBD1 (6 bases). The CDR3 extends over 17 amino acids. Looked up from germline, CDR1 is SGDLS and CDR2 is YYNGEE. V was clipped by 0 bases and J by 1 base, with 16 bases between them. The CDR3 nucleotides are TGTGCCAGCAGCGTAGGGACAGCAGGTAGAGCGAACACTGAAGCTTTCTTT. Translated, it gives CASSVGTAGRANTEAFF.

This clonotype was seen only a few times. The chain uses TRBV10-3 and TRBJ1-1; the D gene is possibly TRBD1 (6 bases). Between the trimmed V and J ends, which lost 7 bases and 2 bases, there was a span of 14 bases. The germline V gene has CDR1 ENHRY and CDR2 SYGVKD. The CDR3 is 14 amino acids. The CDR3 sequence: CAITRTALNTEAFF. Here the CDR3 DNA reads TGTGCCATCACTAGGACAGCGTTAAACACTGAAGCTTTCTTT.

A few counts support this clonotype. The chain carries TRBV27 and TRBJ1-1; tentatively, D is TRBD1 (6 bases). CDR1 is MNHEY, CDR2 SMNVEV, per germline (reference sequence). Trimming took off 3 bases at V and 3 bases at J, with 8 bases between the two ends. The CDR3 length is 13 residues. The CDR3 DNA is TGTGCCAGCAGTTTGAACAGGGACACTGAAGCTTTCTTT. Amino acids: CASSLNRDTEAFF.

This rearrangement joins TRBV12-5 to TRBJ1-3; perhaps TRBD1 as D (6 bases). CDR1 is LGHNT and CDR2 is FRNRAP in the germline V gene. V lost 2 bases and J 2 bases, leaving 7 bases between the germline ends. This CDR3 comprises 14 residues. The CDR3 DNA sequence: TGTGCTAGTGGTTTGAACAGGGCTGGAAACACCATATATTTT. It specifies CASGLNRAGNTIYF.

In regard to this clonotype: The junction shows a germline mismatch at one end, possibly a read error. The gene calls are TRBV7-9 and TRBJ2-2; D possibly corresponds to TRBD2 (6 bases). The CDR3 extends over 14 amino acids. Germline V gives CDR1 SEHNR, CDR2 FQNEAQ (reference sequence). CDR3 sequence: CASLQRAKTGELFF. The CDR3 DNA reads TGTGCAAGCCTCCAGCGGGCGAAAACCGGGGAGCTGTTTTTT.

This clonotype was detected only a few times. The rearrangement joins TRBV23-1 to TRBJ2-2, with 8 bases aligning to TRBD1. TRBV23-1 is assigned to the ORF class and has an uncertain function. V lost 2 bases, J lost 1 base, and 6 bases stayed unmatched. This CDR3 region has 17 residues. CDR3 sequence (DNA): TGCGCCAGCAGTCAAAGGGGGACAGGAGAGAACACCGGGGAGCTGTTTTTT. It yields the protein CASSQRGTGENTGELFF.

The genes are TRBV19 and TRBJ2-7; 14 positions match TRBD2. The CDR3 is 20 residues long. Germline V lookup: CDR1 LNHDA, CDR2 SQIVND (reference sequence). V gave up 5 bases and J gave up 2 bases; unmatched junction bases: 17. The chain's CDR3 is CASSPRTSGRIDKGPYEQYF. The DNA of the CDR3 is TGTGCCAGTAGTCCACGGACTAGCGGGAGGATTGACAAGGGTCCCTACGAGCAGTACTTC.

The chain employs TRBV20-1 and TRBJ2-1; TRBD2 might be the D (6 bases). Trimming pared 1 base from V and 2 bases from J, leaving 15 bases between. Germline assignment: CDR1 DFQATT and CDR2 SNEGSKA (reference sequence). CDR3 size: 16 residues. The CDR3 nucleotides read TGCAGTGCTAGAGGGACCGGGACGGGGGCCTACAATGAGCAGTTCTTC. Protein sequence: CSARGTGTGAYNEQFF.

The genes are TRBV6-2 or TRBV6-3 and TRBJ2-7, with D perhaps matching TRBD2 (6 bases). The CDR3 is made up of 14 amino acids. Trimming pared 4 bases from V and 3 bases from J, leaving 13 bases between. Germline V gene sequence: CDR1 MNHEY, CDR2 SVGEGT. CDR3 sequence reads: CASSLRRDFYEQYF. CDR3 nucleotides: TGTGCCAGCAGTTTACGCCGGGACTTCTACGAGCAGTACTTC.

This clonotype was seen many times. The CDR3 DNA sequence: TGTGCCAGCAGCCTTCCAACAGGGACGAACACTGAAGCTTTCTTT. Its protein is CASSLPTGTNTEAFF. This sequence joins TRBV7-2 and TRBJ1-1, with D tentatively TRBD1 (6 bases). Germline V lookup: CDR1 SGHTA, CDR2 FQGNSA. V dropped 5 bases and J dropped 1 base, with 14 bases sitting between them. The CDR3 loop spans 15 amino acids. Looking up the rest from reference TRBV7-2 and TRBJ1-1 gives the full variable domain: GAGVSQSPSNKVTEKGKDVELRCDPISGHTALYWYRQSLGQGLEFLIYFQGNSAPDKSGLPSDRFSAERTGGSVSTLTIQRTQQEDSAVYLCASSLPTGTNTEAFFGQGTRLTVV.

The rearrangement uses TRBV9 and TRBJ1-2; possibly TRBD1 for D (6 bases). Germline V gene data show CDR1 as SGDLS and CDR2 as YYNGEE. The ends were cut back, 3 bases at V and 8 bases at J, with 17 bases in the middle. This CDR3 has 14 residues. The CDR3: CASSESRGSWGYTF. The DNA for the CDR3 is TGTGCCAGCAGCGAAAGCAGGGGCTCCTGGGGCTACACCTTC.

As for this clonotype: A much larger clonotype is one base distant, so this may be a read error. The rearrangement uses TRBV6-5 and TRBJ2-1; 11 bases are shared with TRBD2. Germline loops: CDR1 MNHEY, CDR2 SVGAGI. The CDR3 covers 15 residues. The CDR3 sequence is CARSYGSGGANEQFF. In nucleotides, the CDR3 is TGTGCCCGCAGTTACGGTAGCGGGGGGGCCAATGAGCAGTTCTTC.